One and the same sample provided the 5 T cell receptor beta chains below, sequenced in a study of T cells in tuberculosis. The repertoire was sequenced with immunoSEQ multiplex PCR; TCRdb's copy has only in-frame clones and lacks some. The table has about 24,000 clones, around 95% seen once; the top ten hold approximately 8.5%. Sample: PBMCs. The receptors were gathered from a donor aged 10 to 29 with latent tuberculosis or without tuberculosis infection.

The chain recombines TRBV4-1 with TRBJ1-3; no clear D. From germline, CDR1 is MGHRA and CDR2 YSYEKL. V lost 1 base to trimming and J lost 0 bases, with 10 bases between them. CDR3 length: 16 amino acids. The CDR3 protein is CASSQGAFSSGNTIYF. Here the CDR3 DNA reads TGCGCCAGCAGCCAAGGGGCGTTTAGCTCTGGAAACACCATATATTTT.

This sequence joins TRBV4-2 and TRBJ1-1, with TRBD1 as a possible D gene (5 bases). The CDR3 contains 15 residues. CDR1 and CDR2 from the germline V gene are LGHNA and YNFKEQ. The germline V and J ends were trimmed by 0 bases and 1 base, with 9 bases remaining between them. The CDR3 sequence is CASSQEVGGNTEAFF. CDR3 in DNA: TGTGCCAGCAGCCAAGAGGTCGGGGGGAACACTGAAGCTTTCTTT.

The chain combines TRBV9 with TRBJ1-3; D perhaps matches TRBD1 (5 bases). Trimming stripped 3 bases from V and 0 bases from J, with 16 bases between. Looked up from germline, CDR1 is SGDLS and CDR2 is YYNGEE. The CDR3 runs to 17 residues. This CDR3 reads CASSASGAPPSGNTIYF. CDR3 nucleotide sequence: TGTGCCAGCAGCGCGAGCGGGGCCCCTCCCTCTGGAAACACCATATATTTT. The full variable domain, in which reference TRBV9 and TRBJ1-3 provide the parts outside the CDR3, is DSGVTQTPKHLITATGQRVTLRCSPRSGDLSVYWYQQSLDQGLQFLIQYYNGEERAKGNILERFSAQQFPDLHSELNLSSLELGDSALYFCASSASGAPPSGNTIYFGEGSWLTVV.

This clone occurred once. This chain joins TRBV4-1 and TRBJ2-5, with D possibly TRBD1 on 5 matching bases. V shed 1 base and J shed 4 bases, with 13 bases lying between them. In germline, CDR1 is MGHRA, CDR2 YSYEKL. The CDR3 consists of 15 residues. The CDR3 is CASSQAGASSETQYF. The CDR3 region has the DNA TGCGCCAGCAGCCAAGCTGGGGCATCGTCAGAGACCCAGTACTTC.

This clone appeared once. The gene calls are TRBV5-4 and TRBJ2-5; D perhaps matches TRBD1 (6 bases). V was pared by 4 bases and J by 1 base, with 11 bases between. There are 14 residues in the CDR3. Germline assignment: CDR1 SGHNT and CDR2 YYREEE (reference sequence). The CDR3 coding sequence is TGTGCCAGCAGCACTCAGACAGGCCAAGAGACCCAGTACTTC. Its translation: CASSTQTGQETQYF.